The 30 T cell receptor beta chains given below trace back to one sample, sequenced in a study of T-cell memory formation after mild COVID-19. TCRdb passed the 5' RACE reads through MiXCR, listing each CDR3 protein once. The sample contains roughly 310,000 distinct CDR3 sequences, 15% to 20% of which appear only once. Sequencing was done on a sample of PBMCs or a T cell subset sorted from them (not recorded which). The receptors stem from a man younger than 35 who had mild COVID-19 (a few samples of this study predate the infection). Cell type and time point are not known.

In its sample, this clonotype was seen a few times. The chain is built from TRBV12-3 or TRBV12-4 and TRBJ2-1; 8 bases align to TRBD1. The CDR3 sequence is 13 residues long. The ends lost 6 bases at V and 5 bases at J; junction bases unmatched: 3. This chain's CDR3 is CASRTGGNNEQFF. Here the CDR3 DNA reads TGTGCCAGCAGAACAGGGGGAAACAATGAGCAGTTCTTC.

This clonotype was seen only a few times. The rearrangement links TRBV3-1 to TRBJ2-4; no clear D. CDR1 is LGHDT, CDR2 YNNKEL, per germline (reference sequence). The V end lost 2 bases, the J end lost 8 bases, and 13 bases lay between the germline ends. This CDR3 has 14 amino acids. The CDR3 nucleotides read TGTGCCAGCAGCCAACTCTCCAGGTGGTACATTCAGTACTTC. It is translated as CASSQLSRWYIQYF.

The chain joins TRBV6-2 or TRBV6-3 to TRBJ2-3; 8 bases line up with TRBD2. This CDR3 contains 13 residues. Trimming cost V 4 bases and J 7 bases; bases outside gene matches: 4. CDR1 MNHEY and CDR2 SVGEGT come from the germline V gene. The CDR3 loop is CASSSGGAYTQYF. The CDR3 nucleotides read TGTGCCAGCAGTTCCGGGGGGGCATATACGCAGTATTTT.

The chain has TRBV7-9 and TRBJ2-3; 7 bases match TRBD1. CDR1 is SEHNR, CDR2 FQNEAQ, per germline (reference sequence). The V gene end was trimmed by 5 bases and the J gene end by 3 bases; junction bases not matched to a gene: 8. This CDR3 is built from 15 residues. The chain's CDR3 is CASSGTGQPTDTQYF. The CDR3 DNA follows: TGTGCCAGCAGCGGCACGGGACAGCCGACAGATACGCAGTATTTT.

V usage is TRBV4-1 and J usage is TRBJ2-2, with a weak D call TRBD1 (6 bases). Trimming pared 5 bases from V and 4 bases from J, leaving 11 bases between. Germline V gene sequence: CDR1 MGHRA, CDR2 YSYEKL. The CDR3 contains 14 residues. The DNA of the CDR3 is TGCGCCAGCAGCAAGCCAGGGGTCACCGGGGAGCTGTTTTTT. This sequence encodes CASSKPGVTGELFF.

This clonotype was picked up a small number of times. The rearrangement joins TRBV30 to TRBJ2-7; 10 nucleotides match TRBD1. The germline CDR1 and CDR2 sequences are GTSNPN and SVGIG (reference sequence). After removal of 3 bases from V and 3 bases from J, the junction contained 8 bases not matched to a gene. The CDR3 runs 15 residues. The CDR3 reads CAWSGGQGTFYEQYF. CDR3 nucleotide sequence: TGTGCCTGGAGCGGGGGACAGGGGACTTTCTACGAGCAGTACTTC.

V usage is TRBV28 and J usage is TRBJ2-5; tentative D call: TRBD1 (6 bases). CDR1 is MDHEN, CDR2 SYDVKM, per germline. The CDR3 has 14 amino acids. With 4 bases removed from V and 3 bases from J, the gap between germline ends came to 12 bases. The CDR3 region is CASSSRRTEETQYF. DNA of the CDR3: TGTGCCAGCAGTTCCCGGCGGACAGAAGAGACCCAGTACTTC.

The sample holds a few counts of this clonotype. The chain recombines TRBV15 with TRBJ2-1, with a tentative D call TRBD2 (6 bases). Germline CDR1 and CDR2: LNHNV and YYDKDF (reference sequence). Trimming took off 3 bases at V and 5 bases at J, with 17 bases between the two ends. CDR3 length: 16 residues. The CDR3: CATSSTGTAFDNEQFF. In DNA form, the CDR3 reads TGTGCCACCAGCAGCACCGGGACTGCCTTCGACAATGAGCAGTTCTTC.

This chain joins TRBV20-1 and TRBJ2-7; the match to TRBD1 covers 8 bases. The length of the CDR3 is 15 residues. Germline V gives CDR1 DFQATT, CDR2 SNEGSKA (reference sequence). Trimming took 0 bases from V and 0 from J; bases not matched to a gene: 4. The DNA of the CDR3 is TGCAGTGCTAGAGATCCACAGGGGGGCTCCTACGAGCAGTACTTC. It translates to CSARDPQGGSYEQYF.

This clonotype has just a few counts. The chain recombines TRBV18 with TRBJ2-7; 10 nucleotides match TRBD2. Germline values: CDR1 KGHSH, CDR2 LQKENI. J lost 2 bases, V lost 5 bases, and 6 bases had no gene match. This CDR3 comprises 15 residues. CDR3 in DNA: TGTGCCAGCTCAACAAGCGGGGGGGCACCCTACGAGCAGTACGTC. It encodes CASSTSGGAPYEQYV.

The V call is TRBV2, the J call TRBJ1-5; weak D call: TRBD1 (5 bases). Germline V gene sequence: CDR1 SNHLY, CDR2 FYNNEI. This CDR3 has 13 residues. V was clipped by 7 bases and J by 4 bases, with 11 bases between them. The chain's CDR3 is CASTREGNQPQHF. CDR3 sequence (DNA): TGTGCCAGCACTCGGGAGGGGAATCAGCCCCAGCATTTT.

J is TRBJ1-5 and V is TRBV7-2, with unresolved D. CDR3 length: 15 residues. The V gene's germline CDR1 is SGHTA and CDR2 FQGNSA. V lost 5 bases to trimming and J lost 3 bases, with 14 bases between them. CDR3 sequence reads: CASSPGYQPNQPQHF. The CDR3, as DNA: TGTGCCAGCAGCCCTGGGTACCAACCCAATCAGCCCCAGCATTTT.

The CDR3 sequence is CASRTGTGSHEQYV. The DNA of the CDR3 is TGTGCCAGCAGAACCGGGACAGGGTCCCACGAGCAGTACGTC. V gene TRBV6-2 or TRBV6-3 combines with J gene TRBJ2-7, with 9 bases that match TRBD1. This CDR3 region has 14 residues. The V gene's germline CDR1 is MNHEY and CDR2 SVGEGT. Germline trimming cut 6 bases from V and 5 bases from J; bases unmatched to any gene: 8.

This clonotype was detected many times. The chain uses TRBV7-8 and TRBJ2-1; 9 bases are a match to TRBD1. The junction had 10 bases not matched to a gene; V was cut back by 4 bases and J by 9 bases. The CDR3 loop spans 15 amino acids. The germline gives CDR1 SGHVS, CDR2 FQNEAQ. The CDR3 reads CASSSIYRGHGEQFF. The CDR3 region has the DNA TGTGCCAGCAGCTCAATCTACAGGGGGCACGGTGAGCAGTTCTTC.

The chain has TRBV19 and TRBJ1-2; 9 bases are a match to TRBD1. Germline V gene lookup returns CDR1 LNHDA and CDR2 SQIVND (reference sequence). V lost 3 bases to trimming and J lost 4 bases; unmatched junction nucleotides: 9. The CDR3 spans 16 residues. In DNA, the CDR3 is TGTGCCAGTAGTATCGTTCTTGGGACAGGGAGCTATGGCTACACCTTC. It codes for CASSIVLGTGSYGYTF.

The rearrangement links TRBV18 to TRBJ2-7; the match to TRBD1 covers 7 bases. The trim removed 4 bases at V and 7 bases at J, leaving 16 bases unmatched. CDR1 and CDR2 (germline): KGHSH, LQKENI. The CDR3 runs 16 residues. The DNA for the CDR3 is TGTGCCAGCTCACGGATAGGGACAGACCTACGGTGGGAGCAGTACTTC. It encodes CASSRIGTDLRWEQYF.

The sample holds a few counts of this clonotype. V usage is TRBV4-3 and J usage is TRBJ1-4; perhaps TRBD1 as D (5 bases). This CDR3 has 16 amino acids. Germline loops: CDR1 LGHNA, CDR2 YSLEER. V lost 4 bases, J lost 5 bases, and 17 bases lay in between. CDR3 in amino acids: CASSPTSGRANEKLFF. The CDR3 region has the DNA TGCGCCAGCAGCCCCACGTCAGGCAGGGCGAATGAAAAACTGTTTTTT.

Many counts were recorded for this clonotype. The CDR3 coding sequence is TGCAGTGCTAGTCTCCTGAGAAGCGCGAGCACAGATACGCAGTATTTT. Amino acid sequence: CSASLLRSASTDTQYF. This chain connects TRBV20-1 to TRBJ2-3; D gene ambiguous. Per the germline V gene, CDR1 is DFQATT and CDR2 is SNEGSKA (reference sequence). This CDR3 contains 16 residues. V was shortened by 3 bases and J by 0 bases, with 16 bases between the two germline ends.

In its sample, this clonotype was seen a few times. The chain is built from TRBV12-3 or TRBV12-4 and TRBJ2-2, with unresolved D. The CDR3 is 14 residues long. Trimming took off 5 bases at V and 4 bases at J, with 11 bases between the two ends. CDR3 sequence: CASSTGRSTGELFF. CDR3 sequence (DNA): TGTGCCAGCAGTACCGGTCGCAGCACCGGGGAGCTGTTTTTT.

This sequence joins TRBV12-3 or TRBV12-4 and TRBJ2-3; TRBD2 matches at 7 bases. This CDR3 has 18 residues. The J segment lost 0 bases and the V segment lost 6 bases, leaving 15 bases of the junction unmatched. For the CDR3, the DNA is TGTGCCAGCAGCCCCACTGCCGGGGGGAGCGATAGCACAGATACGCAGTATTTT. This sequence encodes CASSPTAGGSDSTDTQYF.

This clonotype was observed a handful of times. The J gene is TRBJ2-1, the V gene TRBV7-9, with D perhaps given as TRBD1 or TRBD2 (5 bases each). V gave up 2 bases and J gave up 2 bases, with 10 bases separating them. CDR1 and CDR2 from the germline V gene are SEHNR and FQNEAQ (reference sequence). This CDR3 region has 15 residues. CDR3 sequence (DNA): TGTGCCAGCAGCTTACGTGAGGGGACCTACAATGAGCAGTTCTTC. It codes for CASSLREGTYNEQFF.

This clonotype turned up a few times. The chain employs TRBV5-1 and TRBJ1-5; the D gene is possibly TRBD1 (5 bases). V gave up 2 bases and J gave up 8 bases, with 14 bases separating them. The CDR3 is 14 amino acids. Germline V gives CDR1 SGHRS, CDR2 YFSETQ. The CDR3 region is CASSLFGGREPQHF. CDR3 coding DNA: TGCGCCAGCAGCTTATTTGGGGGACGTGAGCCCCAGCATTTT.

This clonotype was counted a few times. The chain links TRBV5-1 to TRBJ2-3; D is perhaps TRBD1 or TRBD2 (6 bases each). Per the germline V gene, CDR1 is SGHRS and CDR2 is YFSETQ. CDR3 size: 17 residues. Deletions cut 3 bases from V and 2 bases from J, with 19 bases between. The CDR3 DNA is TGCGCCAGCAGCTCCGGGGTTCTTTGGGGGGCCACAGATACGCAGTATTTT. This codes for CASSSGVLWGATDTQYF. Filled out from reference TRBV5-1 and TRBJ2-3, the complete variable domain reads KAGVTQTPRYLIKTRGQQVTLSCSPISGHRSVSWYQQTPGQGLQFLFEYFSETQRNKGNFPGRFSGRQFSNSRSEMNVSTLELGDSALYLCASSSGVLWGATDTQYFGPGTRLTVL.

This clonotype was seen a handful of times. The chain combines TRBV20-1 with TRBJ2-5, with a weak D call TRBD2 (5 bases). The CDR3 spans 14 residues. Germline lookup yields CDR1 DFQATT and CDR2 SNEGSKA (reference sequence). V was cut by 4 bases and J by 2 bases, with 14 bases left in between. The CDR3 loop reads CSATRGAAQETQYF. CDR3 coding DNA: TGCAGTGCTACCCGTGGAGCGGCACAAGAGACCCAGTACTTC.

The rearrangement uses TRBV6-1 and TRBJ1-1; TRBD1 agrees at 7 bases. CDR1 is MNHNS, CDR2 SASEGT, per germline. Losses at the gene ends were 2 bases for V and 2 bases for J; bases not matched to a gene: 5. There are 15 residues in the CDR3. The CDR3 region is CASSETQGGNTEAFF. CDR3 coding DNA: TGTGCCAGCAGTGAAACTCAGGGGGGAAACACTGAAGCTTTCTTT.

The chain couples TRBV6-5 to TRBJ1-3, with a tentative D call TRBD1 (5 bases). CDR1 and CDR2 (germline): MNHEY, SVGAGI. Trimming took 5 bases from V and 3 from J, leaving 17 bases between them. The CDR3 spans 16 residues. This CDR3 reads CASSPLLSGLGNTIYF. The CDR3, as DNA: TGTGCCAGCAGTCCTCTTTTGTCAGGGCTTGGAAACACCATATATTTT.

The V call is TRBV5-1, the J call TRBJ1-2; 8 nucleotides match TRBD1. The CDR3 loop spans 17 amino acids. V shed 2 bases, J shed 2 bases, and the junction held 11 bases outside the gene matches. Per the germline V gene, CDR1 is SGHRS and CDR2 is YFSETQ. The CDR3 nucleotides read TGCGCCAGCAGCTTTGAGTTTTGGGACAGGCGGAACTATGGCTACACCTTC. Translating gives CASSFEFWDRRNYGYTF.

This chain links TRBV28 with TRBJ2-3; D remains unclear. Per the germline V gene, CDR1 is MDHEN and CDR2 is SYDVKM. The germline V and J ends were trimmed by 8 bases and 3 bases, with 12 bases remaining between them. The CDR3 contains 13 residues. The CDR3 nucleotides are TGTGCCAGCTATCGGGTTCAAACAGATACGCAGTATTTT. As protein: CASYRVQTDTQYF.

CDR3 sequence reads: CATSVGSSKPQHF. CDR3 coding DNA: TGTGCCACCAGTGTGGGCAGCTCGAAGCCCCAGCATTTT. The chain recombines TRBV24-1 with TRBJ1-5; D gene ambiguous. There are 13 residues in the CDR3. Germline-derived CDR1 and CDR2 are KGHDR and SFDVKD. Trimming removed 5 bases at V and 8 bases at J, with 12 bases between.

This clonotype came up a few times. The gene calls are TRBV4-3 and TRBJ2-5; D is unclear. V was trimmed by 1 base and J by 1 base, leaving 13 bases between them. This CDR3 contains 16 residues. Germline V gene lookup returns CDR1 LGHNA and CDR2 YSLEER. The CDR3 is CASSQGARPGQETQYF. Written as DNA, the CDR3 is TGCGCCAGCAGCCAAGGGGCCCGTCCCGGCCAAGAGACCCAGTACTTC.